These T cell receptor beta chains were read from a single sample in a study of T cells in Graves' hyperthyroidism and ophthalmopathy. In TCRdb, the multiplex PCR reads were re-called with MiXCR into one record per CDR3 protein. Altogether about 320,000 distinct CDR3 sequences are present, roughly 17% being singletons, with the ten largest covering approximately 33%. Sequenced sample: blood. These receptors all stem from a man aged 30 to 45 with Graves' hyperthyroidism. Each CDR3 is given with its conserved first and last residue. A D gene is named only where the DNA matches it firmly. Rows may omit the clone size; those that give it use once, few, many or a size class.

>TRBJ1-1|NA|TRBV19|few
CASSIDLGEAFF
TGTGCCAGTAGTATAGATCTAGGGGAAGCTTTCTTT
>TRBJ1-1|NA|TRBV4-1|few
CASSQVGQFEAFF
TGCGCCAGCAGCCAAGTAGGACAGTTTGAAGCTTTCTTT
>TRBJ1-3|TRBD1|TRBV2|many
CASKRQGRGAIYF
TGTGCCAGCAAACGACAGGGAAGGGGCGCCATATATTTT
>TRBJ2-7|NA|TRBV28|many
CASSQTTYPYEQYF
TGTGCCAGCAGTCAAACGACATACCCCTACGAGCAGTACTTC
>TRBJ2-4|NA|TRBV11-2|many
CASSLGDRNIQYF
TGTGCCAGCAGCTTAGGGGACCGAAACATTCAGTACTTC
>TRBJ2-2|NA|TRBV20-1|many
CSARRAVNTGELFF
TGCAGTGCTAGACGAGCGGTGAACACCGGGGAGCTGTTTTTT
>TRBJ2-7|NA|TRBV30|few
CAWSVQGEPNIYYEQYF
TGTGCCTGGAGTGTACAAGGGGAACCGAATATTTACTACGAGCAGTACTTC
>TRBJ1-1|TRBD1|TRBV5-1|many
CASTRDSGRRTEAFF
TGCGCCAGCACCCGGGACAGCGGGCGACGGACTGAAGCTTTCTTT
>TRBJ1-6|NA|TRBV3-1|many
CASSRAGTSRWDSPLHF
TGTGCCAGCAGCCGAGCCGGGACATCTCGTTGGGATTCACCCCTCCACTTT
>TRBJ2-2|NA|TRBV3-1|NA
CASSQDKGVETGELFF
TGTGCCAGCAGCCAAGACAAGGGGGTGGAAACCGGGGAGCTGTTTTTT
>TRBJ2-4|TRBD1|TRBV5-8|NA
CASSLMQGVGAKNIQYF
TGTGCCAGCAGCTTGATGCAGGGGGTTGGTGCCAAAAACATTCAGTACTTC
>TRBJ1-1|NA|TRBV11-2|many
CASSLETTWGTEAFF
TGTGCCAGCAGCTTAGAAACCACCTGGGGCACTGAAGCTTTCTTT
>TRBJ1-5|NA|TRBV6-5|NA
CASSYSKERNQPQHF
TGTGCCAGCAGTTACTCGAAGGAGAGAAATCAGCCCCAGCATTTT
>TRBJ2-6|NA|TRBV11-2|many
CASSFGGANVLTF
TGTGCCAGCAGCTTCGGTGGGGCCAACGTCCTGACTTTC
>TRBJ1-1|NA|TRBV7-8|many
CASSHTGEAFF
TGTGCCAGCAGCCACACAGGGGAAGCTTTCTTT
>TRBJ2-2|NA|TRBV5-5|NA
CASSLGRPGNTGELFF
TGTGCCAGCAGCTTGGGACGGCCGGGTAACACCGGGGAGCTGTTTTTT
>TRBJ2-1|NA|TRBV7-9|many
CASSFNSWEQFF
TGTGCCAGCAGCTTTAACTCCTGGGAGCAGTTCTTC
>TRBJ2-5|NA|TRBV12-5|NA
CASGLDLGAQYF
TGTGCTAGTGGTTTGGACCTCGGAGCCCAGTACTTC
>TRBJ2-7|NA|TRBV24-1|NA
CATSPRRGPSYEQYF
TGTGCCACCAGCCCCCGGAGGGGCCCTTCCTACGAGCAGTACTTC
>TRBJ2-1|NA|TRBV11-3|many
CASSSQGRDEQFF
TGTGCCAGCAGCTCCCAGGGGAGGGATGAGCAGTTCTTC
>TRBJ2-3|NA|TRBV7-3|many
CASSLRSGPDTQYF
TGTGCCAGCAGCTTAAGGTCTGGACCAGATACGCAGTATTTT
>TRBJ2-6|NA|TRBV7-9|NA
CATMGAKFRAGANVLTF
TGTGCCACCATGGGGGCGAAGTTTAGGGCTGGGGCCAACGTCCTGACTTTC
>TRBJ2-2|NA|TRBV15|NA
CATSRQTSGGELFF
TGTGCCACCAGCAGACAAACTAGTGGCGGGGAGCTGTTTTTT
>TRBJ2-1|TRBD2|TRBV12-5|NA
CASGGSRAGDNEQFF
TGTGCTAGTGGTGGTAGTAGGGCGGGGGACAATGAGCAGTTCTTC
>TRBJ2-1|TRBD2|TRBV7-9|few
CASSFPGRGNEQFF
TGTGCCAGCAGCTTCCCCGGGAGGGGTAATGAGCAGTTCTTC
>TRBJ1-1|NA|TRBV20-1|many
CSAPALGELETEAFF
TGCAGTGCCCCGGCCCTGGGGGAATTGGAGACTGAAGCTTTCTTT
>TRBJ2-7|NA|TRBV20-1|many
CSARAFLYEQYF
TGCAGTGCTAGAGCCTTCTTATACGAGCAGTACTTC
>TRBJ1-4|TRBD1|TRBV2|NA
CASSESGGGNEKLFF
TGTGCCAGCAGTGAATCAGGGGGCGGTAATGAAAAACTGTTTTTT
>TRBJ2-7|TRBD1|TRBV30|many
CGGRGFGTGGSYEQYF
TGTGGAGGCCGGGGGTTTGGGACAGGGGGTTCCTACGAGCAGTACTTC
>TRBJ2-2|TRBD2|TRBV27|NA
CASSISGRGWTGELFF
TGTGCCAGCAGTATTAGCGGGAGAGGATGGACCGGGGAGCTGTTTTTT
>TRBJ2-2|NA|TRBV5-1|NA
CASRDFNTGELFF
TGCGCCAGTCGGGACTTCAACACCGGGGAGCTGTTTTTT
>TRBJ1-1|NA|TRBV6-1|few
CASSPTVKSEAFF
TGTGCCAGCAGTCCAACGGTCAAGTCTGAGGCTTTCTTT
>TRBJ2-1|TRBD2|TRBV14|NA
CASRPKSWGLAGNEQFF
TGTGCCAGCAGGCCCAAGTCTTGGGGACTAGCGGGCAATGAGCAGTTCTTC
>TRBJ2-7|NA|TRBV24-1|many
CATSDGTEYEQYF
TGTGCCACCAGTGATGGGACGGAGTACGAGCAGTACTTC
>TRBJ1-1|NA|TRBV6-1|NA
CASSEARAFF
TGTGCCAGCAGTGAAGCGAGGGCTTTCTTT
>TRBJ2-1|NA|TRBV6-1|many
CATHGLEQFF
TGTGCCACCCATGGACTGGAGCAGTTCTTC
>TRBJ2-7|NA|TRBV12-3/TRBV12-4|few
CASSPPPPGANAYEQYF
TGTGCCAGCAGTCCTCCCCCCCCAGGGGCGAACGCCTACGAGCAGTACTTC
>TRBJ2-7|NA|TRBV11-3|NA
CASSHAVQAGYEQYF
TGTGCCAGCAGCCACGCAGTACAGGCAGGGTACGAGCAGTACTTC
>TRBJ2-3|TRBD2|TRBV12-3/TRBV12-4|many
CASSRISGSADTQYF
TGTGCCAGCAGTCGAATTAGCGGGAGCGCAGATACGCAGTATTTT
>TRBJ2-1|NA|TRBV7-6|many
CASSLVRAEINEQFF
TGTGCCAGCAGCTTAGTGCGCGCAGAGATCAATGAGCAGTTCTTC
>TRBJ2-1|NA|TRBV24-1|NA
CATSARGIYVNEQFF
TGTGCCACCAGTGCGAGAGGGATTTACGTCAATGAGCAGTTCTTC
>TRBJ2-7|NA|TRBV12-3/TRBV12-4|many
CASSLGGGHYEQYF
TGTGCCAGCAGTTTAGGGGGGGGGCACTACGAGCAGTACTTC
>TRBJ2-7|NA|TRBV7-9|many
CASSGAYEQYF
TGTGCCAGCAGTGGGGCTTACGAGCAGTACTTC
>TRBJ2-1|TRBD2|TRBV5-1|NA
CASSLRVLAGGRCNEQFF
TGCGCCAGCAGCTTGAGGGTACTAGCGGGAGGACGATGCAATGAGCAGTTCTTC
>TRBJ2-3|NA|TRBV11-2|many
CASKSADTQYF
TGTGCCAGCAAGTCTGCAGATACGCAGTATTTT
>TRBJ2-7|TRBD2|TRBV10-3|NA
CAISEELAGDYEQYF
TGTGCCATCAGTGAGGAACTAGCGGGAGACTACGAGCAGTACTTC
>TRBJ2-2|TRBD2|TRBV12-3/TRBV12-4|many
CASSQGQAGPGELFF
TGTGCCAGCAGCCAAGGTCAAGCGGGACCCGGGGAGCTGTTTTTT
>TRBJ2-5|NA|TRBV7-8|NA
CASSLTGRAQETQYF
TGTGCCAGCAGCCTCACAGGGAGAGCCCAAGAGACCCAGTACTTC
>TRBJ2-1|TRBD2|TRBV20-1|few
CSADSGASSYNEQFF
TGCAGTGCAGATAGCGGGGCGAGCTCCTACAATGAGCAGTTCTTC
>TRBJ1-2|NA|TRBV10-3|NA
CAISEGAGYTF
TGTGCCATCAGTGAGGGGGCTGGCTACACCTTC